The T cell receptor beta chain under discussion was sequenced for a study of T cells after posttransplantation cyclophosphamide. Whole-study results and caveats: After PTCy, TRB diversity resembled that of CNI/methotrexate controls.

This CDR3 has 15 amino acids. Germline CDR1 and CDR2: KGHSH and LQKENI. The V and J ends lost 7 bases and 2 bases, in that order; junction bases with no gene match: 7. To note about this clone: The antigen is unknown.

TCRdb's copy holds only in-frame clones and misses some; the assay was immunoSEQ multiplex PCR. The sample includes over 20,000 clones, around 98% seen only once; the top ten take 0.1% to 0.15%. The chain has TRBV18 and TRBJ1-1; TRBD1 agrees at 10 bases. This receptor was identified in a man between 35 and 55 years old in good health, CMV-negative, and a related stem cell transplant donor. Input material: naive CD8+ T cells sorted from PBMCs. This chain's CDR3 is CASLRTGGSNTEAFF. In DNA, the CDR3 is TGTGCCAGCTTGCGGACAGGGGGATCTAACACTGAAGCTTTCTTT.